By frequency, the clone carrying this TCR beta chain registers medium-sized. Its antigen is unknown. TRB rearrangements were amplified by touch-down multiplex PCR with mixed TRB-A/B primers. With the multiplex PCR reads reprocessed, TCRdb shows one record per CDR3 protein and no DNA. The table gives 3,000 to 3,500 distinct CDR3 sequences; the top ten clones make up around a third of it. This record comes from a study of T cell clusters in autoimmune cytopenias. CDR1 and CDR2 from the germline V gene are SEHNR and FQNEAQ (reference sequence). The CDR3 is 17 amino acids. Study outcomes and limitations: Comparing secondary cytopenia with chronic lymphocytic leukemia showed no cluster-lack signature, apparently masked by lymphoma repertoire.

Each sample's input was 250 to 300 ng genomic DNA, 38,000 or so genome equivalents. The V gene is TRBV7-9, the J gene TRBJ2-6; without DNA, the TCRdb call of TRBD2 cannot be checked. This receptor was obtained from a human donor with an autoimmune cytopenia, with autoimmune hepatitis or in good health (not recorded which). Sequences were obtained from peripheral blood. The CDR3 is CASSLSSGGSGANVLTF.